This T cell receptor (beta chain) was observed in a study of cytomegalovirus exposure and HLA in healthy donors. General study results and limits: Only CMV serostatus was available as immune exposure information.

With regard to this clone: Its antigen remains unidentified.

The PCR was carried out with 60 Vbeta primers and 13 Jbeta primers. Assay used: immunoSEQ multiplex PCR; TCRdb lists only in-frame clones, some missing. The table shows 250,000 or so clones, with around 81% occurring only once. This CDR3 is 13 amino acids long. V lost 0 bases and J 6 bases, leaving 6 bases between the germline ends. CDR1 is LNHDA, CDR2 SQIVND, per germline (reference sequence). This TCR came from a woman aged 55-70 years in good health and CMV-seropositive. Sequencing was performed on PBMCs. This chain connects TRBV19 to TRBJ2-1; tentatively, D is TRBD1 (6 bases). The CDR3 coding sequence is TGTGCCAGTAGTATAGACAGGGGCAATGAGCAGTTCTTC. It translates to CASSIDRGNEQFF.